These T cell receptor beta chains were read from a single sample in a study of blood T cells in healthy people across ages. TCRdb reanalysed the 5' RACE reads using MiXCR and keeps one entry per CDR3 protein. The table lists 650,000 to 800,000 distinct CDR3 sequences, approximately 48% of them singletons. Sequenced material: blood. The receptors stem from a man between 60 and 75 years old in good health. The CDR3 runs from the conserved cysteine through the conserved F or W. The order of the fields is V gene, clone size, J gene, D gene, CDR3 DNA, CDR3 protein. D genes are given only for firm matches. Rows give clone size only sometimes, using once, few, many, or a class for an expanded clone.

V gene: TRBV7-3; clone size: .; J gene: TRBJ2-1; D gene: .; CDR3 DNA: TGTGCCAGCAGCGTAACGAGGACGGAACAGCAGTTCTTC; CDR3 protein: CASSVTRTEQQFF
V gene: TRBV11-3; clone size: .; J gene: TRBJ2-7; D gene: .; CDR3 DNA: TGTGCCAGCAGCCGAGACCGGGGACAATCGAGATACGAGCAGTACTTC; CDR3 protein: CASSRDRGQSRYEQYF
V gene: TRBV20-1; clone size: few; J gene: TRBJ1-6; D gene: TRBD1; CDR3 DNA: TGCAGTGCTAGAGCAGACAGGGGGCTGCCGTATTCACCCCTCCACTTT; CDR3 protein: CSARADRGLPYSPLHF
V gene: TRBV20-1; clone size: .; J gene: TRBJ2-3; D gene: .; CDR3 DNA: TGCAGTGCCCCAGAAAGGTATGGGACGGATACGCAGTATTTT; CDR3 protein: CSAPERYGTDTQYF
V gene: TRBV4-3; clone size: .; J gene: TRBJ1-2; D gene: .; CDR3 DNA: TGCGCCAGCAGCCAAGATTGGGGCCCCTATGGCTACACCTTC; CDR3 protein: CASSQDWGPYGYTF
V gene: TRBV15; clone size: .; J gene: TRBJ2-3; D gene: TRBD2; CDR3 DNA: TGTGCCACCAGCTCCCGGACTAGCGGGGGAGTAGATACGCAGTATTTT; CDR3 protein: CATSSRTSGGVDTQYF
V gene: TRBV9; clone size: .; J gene: TRBJ2-1; D gene: TRBD2; CDR3 DNA: TGTGCCAGCAGCCAGGAAGGGACTAGGGCCTCGGAGCAGATCTTC; CDR3 protein: CASSQEGTRASEQIF
V gene: TRBV7-2; clone size: few; J gene: TRBJ2-3; D gene: .; CDR3 DNA: TGTGCCAGCAGCCCGACCCCCTTGACAGATACGCAGTATTTT; CDR3 protein: CASSPTPLTDTQYF
V gene: TRBV5-1; clone size: .; J gene: TRBJ2-1; D gene: TRBD1; CDR3 DNA: TGCGCCAGCAGATCAACAGGGGTCTCGTACAATGAGCAGTTCTTC; CDR3 protein: CASRSTGVSYNEQFF
V gene: TRBV11-3; clone size: once; J gene: TRBJ2-7; D gene: TRBD1; CDR3 DNA: TGTGCCAGCAGCTCCCGGGACAGGGACCACAATGAGCAGTACTTC; CDR3 protein: CASSSRDRDHNEQYF
V gene: TRBV20-1; clone size: few; J gene: TRBJ2-7; D gene: TRBD1; CDR3 DNA: TGCAGTGCTCGCCCAACGACAGGGTACCCCGAGCAGTACTTC; CDR3 protein: CSARPTTGYPEQYF
V gene: TRBV20-1; clone size: .; J gene: TRBJ1-1; D gene: .; CDR3 DNA: TGCAGTGCTAGAGATGGGACCGGAAACACTGAAGCTTTCTTT; CDR3 protein: CSARDGTGNTEAFF
V gene: TRBV4-3; clone size: .; J gene: TRBJ2-5; D gene: TRBD2; CDR3 DNA: TGCGCCAGCAGCCAAGGACTAGCGGGGGCCGGGCAACAAGAGACCCAGTACTTC; CDR3 protein: CASSQGLAGAGQQETQYF
V gene: TRBV30; clone size: .; J gene: TRBJ2-7; D gene: .; CDR3 DNA: TGTGCCTGGAGTGTACAGGCCTACGAGCAGTACTTC; CDR3 protein: CAWSVQAYEQYF
V gene: TRBV7-9; clone size: .; J gene: TRBJ2-6; D gene: .; CDR3 DNA: TGTGCCAGCCGGCATATCTCTGGGGCCAACGTCCTGACTTTC; CDR3 protein: CASRHISGANVLTF
V gene: TRBV15; clone size: .; J gene: TRBJ2-3; D gene: TRBD2; CDR3 DNA: TGTGCCACCAGCAGAAGAAGCGGGGGGGGCACAGATACGCAGTATTTT; CDR3 protein: CATSRRSGGGTDTQYF
V gene: TRBV7-2; clone size: .; J gene: TRBJ2-5; D gene: TRBD2; CDR3 DNA: TGTGCCAGCAGCCGAGGGACTAGCGGGGGGATAGAGACCCAGTACTTC; CDR3 protein: CASSRGTSGGIETQYF
V gene: TRBV6-2/TRBV6-3; clone size: many; J gene: TRBJ1-2; D gene: .; CDR3 DNA: TGTGCCAGCAGTTACTCCCAGGGTGGCTACACCTTC; CDR3 protein: CASSYSQGGYTF
V gene: TRBV7-9; clone size: .; J gene: TRBJ2-7; D gene: .; CDR3 DNA: TGTGCCAGCAGCTTACAGGCAGGGGCCTCCCTCTACGAGCAGTACTTC; CDR3 protein: CASSLQAGASLYEQYF
V gene: TRBV12-3/TRBV12-4; clone size: few; J gene: TRBJ2-1; D gene: TRBD2; CDR3 DNA: TGTGCCAGCAGTTTACCCGGACTAGCGGGGTTCTCCTACAATGAGCAGTTCTTC; CDR3 protein: CASSLPGLAGFSYNEQFF
V gene: TRBV5-1; clone size: many; J gene: TRBJ2-5; D gene: TRBD1; CDR3 DNA: TGCGCCAGCAGCCGCAGCATCCAGGGACAGGGGGAAGAGACCCAGTACTTC; CDR3 protein: CASSRSIQGQGEETQYF
V gene: TRBV7-2; clone size: many; J gene: TRBJ2-5; D gene: .; CDR3 DNA: TGTGCCAGCAGCTTAGTCGGAGGGGGCGGGGGGATAGAGACCCAGTACTTC; CDR3 protein: CASSLVGGGGGIETQYF
V gene: TRBV5-6; clone size: .; J gene: TRBJ1-4; D gene: .; CDR3 DNA: TGTGCCAGCAGCCCTGAGCTGGGACAACTTAATGAAAAACTGTTTTTT; CDR3 protein: CASSPELGQLNEKLFF
V gene: TRBV5-8; clone size: .; J gene: TRBJ2-1; D gene: .; CDR3 DNA: TGTGCCAGCAGCCAAGGACATGGATCCTACAATGAGCAGTTCTTC; CDR3 protein: CASSQGHGSYNEQFF
V gene: TRBV27; clone size: few; J gene: TRBJ2-7; D gene: .; CDR3 DNA: TGTGCCAGCGTGGGTCCACATACCTACGAGCAGTACTTC; CDR3 protein: CASVGPHTYEQYF
V gene: TRBV7-2; clone size: few; J gene: TRBJ2-1; D gene: TRBD2; CDR3 DNA: TGTGCCAGCAGCTTAAGAGGTAGCGGGGTAGGAGAGCAGTTCTTC; CDR3 protein: CASSLRGSGVGEQFF
V gene: TRBV2; clone size: few; J gene: TRBJ2-1; D gene: .; CDR3 DNA: TGTGCCAGCAGTACTAGCAGGGGCGGGTACAATGAGCAGTTCTTC; CDR3 protein: CASSTSRGGYNEQFF
V gene: TRBV6-1; clone size: once; J gene: TRBJ1-5; D gene: TRBD1; CDR3 DNA: TGTGCCAGCAGACCCGACAGGGGAGCCTATAGCAATCAGCCCCAGCATTTT; CDR3 protein: CASRPDRGAYSNQPQHF
V gene: TRBV7-2; clone size: few; J gene: TRBJ2-3; D gene: TRBD2; CDR3 DNA: TGTGCCAGCAGCCCGGGACTAGCGGGGGGTGAGAATACGCAGTATTTT; CDR3 protein: CASSPGLAGGENTQYF
V gene: TRBV6-6; clone size: .; J gene: TRBJ1-1; D gene: .; CDR3 DNA: TGTGCCAGCAGGCAAACGGTGAACACTGAAGCTTTCTTT; CDR3 protein: CASRQTVNTEAFF
V gene: TRBV27; clone size: .; J gene: TRBJ2-3; D gene: .; CDR3 DNA: TGTGCCAGCAGAGAATTTACAGATACGCAGTATTTT; CDR3 protein: CASREFTDTQYF
V gene: TRBV5-5; clone size: few; J gene: TRBJ2-7; D gene: .; CDR3 DNA: TGTGCCAGCAGCTTGGAATGGCAGGGGCACTCCTACGAGCAGTACTTC; CDR3 protein: CASSLEWQGHSYEQYF
V gene: TRBV7-9; clone size: .; J gene: TRBJ1-1; D gene: .; CDR3 DNA: TGTGCCAGCAGCTTAATTAAGGGGGGCGCGGGCACTGAAGCTTTCTTT; CDR3 protein: CASSLIKGGAGTEAFF
V gene: TRBV9; clone size: many; J gene: TRBJ1-2; D gene: TRBD1; CDR3 DNA: TGTGCCAGCAGTGGACAGGGGAACTATGGCTACACCTTC; CDR3 protein: CASSGQGNYGYTF
V gene: TRBV30; clone size: .; J gene: TRBJ2-5; D gene: TRBD1; CDR3 DNA: TGTGGCGCGACAGGGCCTTGGTGGACCCAGTACTTC; CDR3 protein: CGATGPWWTQYF
V gene: TRBV29-1; clone size: few; J gene: TRBJ2-3; D gene: .; CDR3 DNA: TGCAGTGGTAGGACAGCCTCCACAGATACGCAGTATTTT; CDR3 protein: CSGRTASTDTQYF
V gene: TRBV7-9; clone size: few; J gene: TRBJ2-1; D gene: .; CDR3 DNA: TGTGCCAGCAGCCCAATGACTGGGGGGCTTGGTAATGAGCAGTTCTTC; CDR3 protein: CASSPMTGGLGNEQFF
V gene: TRBV4-1; clone size: .; J gene: TRBJ1-6; D gene: .; CDR3 DNA: TGCGCCAGCAGCCAATCGACAGGAGATAATTCACCCCTCCACTTT; CDR3 protein: CASSQSTGDNSPLHF